This TCR beta chain was found in a study of T cell responses to AZD1222 COVID-19 vaccine. General observations from the study: Repertoires were obtained only post-peak T cell response.

The V end was cut by 1 base, the J end by 3 bases, with 16 bases between. CDR1 is SGHDN and CDR2 is FVKESK in the germline V gene. The CDR3 totals 16 residues. Comments on this clone: The antigen is undetermined.

Sequenced by immunoSEQ multiplex PCR; TCRdb stores in-frame clones only, minus some. The table records just under 95,000 clones, roughly 90% of them present only once. The V and J genes are TRBV14 and TRBJ2-7; weak D call: TRBD2 (7 bases). The sample here was peripheral blood, taken on day 0 of AZD1222 vaccination. The origin of this receptor is an adult in good health. The CDR3 region is CASSQAGGANLYEQYF. In nucleotides, the CDR3 is TGTGCCAGCAGCCAAGCGGGGGGCGCCAACCTCTACGAGCAGTACTTC.